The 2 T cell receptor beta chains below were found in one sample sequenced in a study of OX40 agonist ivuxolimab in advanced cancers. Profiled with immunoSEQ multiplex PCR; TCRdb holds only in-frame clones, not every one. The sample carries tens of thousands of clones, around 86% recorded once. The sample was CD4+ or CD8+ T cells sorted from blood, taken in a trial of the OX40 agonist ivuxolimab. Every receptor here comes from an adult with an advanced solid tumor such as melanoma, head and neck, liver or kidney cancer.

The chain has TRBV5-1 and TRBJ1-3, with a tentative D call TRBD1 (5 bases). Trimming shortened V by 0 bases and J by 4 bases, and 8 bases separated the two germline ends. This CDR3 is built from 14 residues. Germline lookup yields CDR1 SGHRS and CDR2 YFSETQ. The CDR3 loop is CASSLVAGGNTIYF. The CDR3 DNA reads TGCGCCAGCAGCTTGGTGGCAGGGGGAAACACCATATATTTT.

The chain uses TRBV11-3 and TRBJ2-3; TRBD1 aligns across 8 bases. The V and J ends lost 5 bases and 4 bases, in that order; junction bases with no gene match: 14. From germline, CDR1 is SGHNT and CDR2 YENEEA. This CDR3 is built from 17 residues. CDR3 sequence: CASSGGTGGVIPDTQYF. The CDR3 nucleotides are TGTGCCAGCAGCGGGGGGACAGGCGGAGTGATCCCAGATACGCAGTATTTT.